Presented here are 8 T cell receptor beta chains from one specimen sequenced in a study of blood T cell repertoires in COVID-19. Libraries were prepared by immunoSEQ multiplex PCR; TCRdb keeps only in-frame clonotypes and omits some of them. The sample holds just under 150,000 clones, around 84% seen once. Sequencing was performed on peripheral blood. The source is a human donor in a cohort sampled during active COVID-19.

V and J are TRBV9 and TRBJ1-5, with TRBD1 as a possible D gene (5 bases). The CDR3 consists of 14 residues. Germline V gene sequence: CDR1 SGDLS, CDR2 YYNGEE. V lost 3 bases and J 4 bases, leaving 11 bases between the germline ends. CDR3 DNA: TGTGCCAGCAGCGGCGGGACGGATAATCAGCCCCAGCATTTT. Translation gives CASSGGTDNQPQHF.

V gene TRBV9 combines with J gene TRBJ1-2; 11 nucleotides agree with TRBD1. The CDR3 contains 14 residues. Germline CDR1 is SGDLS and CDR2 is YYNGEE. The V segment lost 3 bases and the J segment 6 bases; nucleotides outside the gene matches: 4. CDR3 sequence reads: CASSEPGQGDGYTF. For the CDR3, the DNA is TGTGCCAGCAGCGAACCGGGACAGGGGGATGGCTACACCTTC.

The CDR3 DNA follows: TGTGCCAGCAGCTTGAAGGGACCCCCTGACAGGGTGGAAAATGGCTACACCTTC. Encoded protein: CASSLKGPPDRVENGYTF. The chain couples TRBV5-6 to TRBJ1-2; 7 bases align to TRBD1. CDR1 SGHDT and CDR2 YYEEEE come from the germline V gene. Unmatched junction bases numbered 18, after V lost 1 base and J lost 6 bases. This CDR3 region has 18 residues.

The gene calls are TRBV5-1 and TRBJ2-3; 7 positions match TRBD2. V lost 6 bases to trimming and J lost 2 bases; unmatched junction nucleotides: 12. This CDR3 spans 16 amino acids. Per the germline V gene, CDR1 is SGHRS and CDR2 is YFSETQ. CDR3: CASKRAASGVTDTQYF. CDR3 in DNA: TGCGCCAGCAAGAGGGCGGCTAGCGGAGTCACAGATACGCAGTATTTT. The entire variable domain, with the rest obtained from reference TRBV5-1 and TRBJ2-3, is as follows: KAGVTQTPRYLIKTRGQQVTLSCSPISGHRSVSWYQQTPGQGLQFLFEYFSETQRNKGNFPGRFSGRQFSNSRSEMNVSTLELGDSALYLCASKRAASGVTDTQYFGPGTRLTVL.

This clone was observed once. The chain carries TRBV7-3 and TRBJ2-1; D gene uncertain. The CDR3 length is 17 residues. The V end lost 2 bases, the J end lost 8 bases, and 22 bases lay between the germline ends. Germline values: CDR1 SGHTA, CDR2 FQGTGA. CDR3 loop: CASSLFVGRLPRHEQFF. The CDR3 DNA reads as TGTGCCAGCAGCTTATTTGTGGGCCGCCTGCCCCGGCATGAGCAGTTCTTC. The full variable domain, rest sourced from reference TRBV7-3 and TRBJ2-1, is GAGVSQTPSNKVTEKGKYVELRCDPISGHTALYWYRQSLGQGPEFLIYFQGTGAADDSGLPNDRFFAVRPEGSVSTLKIQRTERGDSAVYLCASSLFVGRLPRHEQFFGPGTRLTVL.

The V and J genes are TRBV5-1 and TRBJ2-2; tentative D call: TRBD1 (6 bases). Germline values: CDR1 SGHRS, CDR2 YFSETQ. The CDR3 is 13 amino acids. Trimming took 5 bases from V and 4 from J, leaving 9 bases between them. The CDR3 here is CASSQDSTGELFF. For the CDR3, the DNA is TGCGCCAGCAGTCAGGACAGCACCGGGGAGCTGTTTTTT.

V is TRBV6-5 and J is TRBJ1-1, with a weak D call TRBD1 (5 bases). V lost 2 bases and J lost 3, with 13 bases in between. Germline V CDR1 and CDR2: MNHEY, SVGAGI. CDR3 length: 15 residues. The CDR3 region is CASSYTPGGYTEAFF. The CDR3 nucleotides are TGTGCCAGCAGTTACACCCCCGGGGGATACACTGAAGCTTTCTTT.

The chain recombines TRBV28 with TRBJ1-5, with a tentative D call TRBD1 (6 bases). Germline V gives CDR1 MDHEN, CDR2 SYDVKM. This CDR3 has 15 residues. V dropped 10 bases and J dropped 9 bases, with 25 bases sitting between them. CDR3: CATTSFGGGGRPQHF. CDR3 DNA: TGTGCCACCACCAGTTTCGGCGGGGGGGGCAGGCCCCAGCATTTT.